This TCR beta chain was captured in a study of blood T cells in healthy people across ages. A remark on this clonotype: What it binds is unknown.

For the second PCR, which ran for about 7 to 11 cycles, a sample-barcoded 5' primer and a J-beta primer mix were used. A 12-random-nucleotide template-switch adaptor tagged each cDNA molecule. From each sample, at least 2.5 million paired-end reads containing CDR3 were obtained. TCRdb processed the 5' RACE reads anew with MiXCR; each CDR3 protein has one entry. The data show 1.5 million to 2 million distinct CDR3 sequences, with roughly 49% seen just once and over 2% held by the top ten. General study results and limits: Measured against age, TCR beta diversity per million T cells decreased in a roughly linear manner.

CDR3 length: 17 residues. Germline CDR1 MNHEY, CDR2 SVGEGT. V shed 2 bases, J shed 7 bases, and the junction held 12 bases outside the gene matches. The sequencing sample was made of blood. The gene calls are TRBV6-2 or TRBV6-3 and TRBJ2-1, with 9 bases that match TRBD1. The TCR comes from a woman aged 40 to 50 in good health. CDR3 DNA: TGTGCCAGCAGTTACCCCCTAGGGACAGGGAGAGGGAATGAGCAGTTCTTC. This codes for CASSYPLGTGRGNEQFF.